The rows below give T cell receptor beta chains drawn from one sample of a study of breast tumors, draining lymph nodes, adjacent tissues. From the multiplex PCR reads, TCRdb called clonotypes with MiXCR, one entry per CDR3 protein. The sample includes about 180,000 distinct CDR3 sequences, about 30% of them seen just once. Sequencing input: axillary lymph node tissue. Source of these receptors: a female donor with breast cancer. Some clones in this sample may be carry-over from other donors' samples. CDR3s include the opening cysteine and the closing phenylalanine or tryptophan. The D gene is left open where the match is weak. Clone size, where shown, is once, few, many, or a class for clones that have expanded.

-,TRBJ1-5,TRBV27,-,TGTCCCAGCAGTTTAGGGGACGGATTCAATCAGCCCCAGCATTTT,CPSSLGDGFNQPQHF
-,TRBJ2-2,TRBV18,-,TGTGCCAGCTCTCTAGGAGTTGGGCAGGGGGAGCTGTTTTTT,CASSLGVGQGELFF
-,TRBJ2-3,TRBV29-1,medium-sized,TGCAGCGTCATTGGTTGGATTAGCACAGATACGCAGTATTTT,CSVIGWISTDTQYF
-,TRBJ2-1,TRBV7-3,-,TGTGCCAGCAGCAGTTTATCGTCCAGGGGAAGGGAGCAGTTCTTC,CASSSLSSRGREQFF
TRBD2,TRBJ2-5,TRBV6-6,many,TGTGCCAGCAGCCGAACTCTTGCGGGGGGTTCCCAAGAGACCCAGTACTTC,CASSRTLAGGSQETQYF
-,TRBJ1-1,TRBV7-9,few,TGTGCCAGCAGCTTAGCCAGGGTGGGCACTGAAGCTTTCTTT,CASSLARVGTEAFF
TRBD1,TRBJ2-7,TRBV18,many,TGTGCCAGCTCACCACCTGGGGGACAGGGGATTGAGCAGTACTTC,CASSPPGGQGIEQYF
-,TRBJ2-3,TRBV25-1,many,TGTGCCAGCAGTGCATTACTAGTTCCCGGCCTAGATACGCAGTATTTT,CASSALLVPGLDTQYF
-,TRBJ2-3,TRBV12-3/TRBV12-4,many,TGTGCCAGCAGTTTGACCCACAGGGGAGGGAGCACAGATACGCAGTATTTT,CASSLTHRGGSTDTQYF
-,TRBJ2-2,TRBV29-1,-,TGCAGCATCATGGAGACCACCGGGGAGCTGTTCTTT,CSIMETTGELFF
-,TRBJ2-6,TRBV11-2,-,TGTGCCAGCAGCGGGGGGCTGGGGGGCGTCAACGTCCTGACTTTC,CASSGGLGGVNVLTF
TRBD1,TRBJ1-2,TRBV9,once,TGCGCCAGCAAGGACAGGACTCATATGTTGGGCTACTCCTTC,CASKDRTHMLGYSF
-,TRBJ2-3,TRBV5-4,-,-,CASSFYICSATSRGDSTDTQYF
-,TRBJ2-7,TRBV7-9,many,TGTGCCAGCAGCGCCACCGGGACAAGCCCCTACGAGCAGTACTTC,CASSATGTSPYEQYF
-,TRBJ1-3,TRBV20-1,-,TGCAGTGCCCCTCGAGTCTCTGGAAACACCATATATTTT,CSAPRVSGNTIYF
-,TRBJ1-2,TRBV6-5,many,TGTGCCAGCAGCAAAGGGACGACTCGGGGCTACACCTTC,CASSKGTTRGYTF